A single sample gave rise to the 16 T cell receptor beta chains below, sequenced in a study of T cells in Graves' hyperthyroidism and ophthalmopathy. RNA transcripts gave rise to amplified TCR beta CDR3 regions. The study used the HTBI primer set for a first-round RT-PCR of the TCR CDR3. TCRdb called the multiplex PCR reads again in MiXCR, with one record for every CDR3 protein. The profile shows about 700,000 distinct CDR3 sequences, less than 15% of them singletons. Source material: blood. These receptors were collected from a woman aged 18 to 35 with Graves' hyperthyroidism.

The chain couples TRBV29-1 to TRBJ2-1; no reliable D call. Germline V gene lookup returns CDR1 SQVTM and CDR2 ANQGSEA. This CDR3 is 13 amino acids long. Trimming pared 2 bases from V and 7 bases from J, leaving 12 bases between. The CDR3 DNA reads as TGCAGCGTTGAACTCGAGGCAGTTAATGAGCAGTTCTTC. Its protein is CSVELEAVNEQFF.

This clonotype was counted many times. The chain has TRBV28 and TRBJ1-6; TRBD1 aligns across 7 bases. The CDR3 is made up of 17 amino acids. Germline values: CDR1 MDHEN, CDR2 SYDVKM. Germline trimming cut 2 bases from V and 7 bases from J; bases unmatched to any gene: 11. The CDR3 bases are TGTGCCAGCAGTTTAAAACCTTGGACAGGCGGGAATTCACCCCTCCACTTT. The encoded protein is CASSLKPWTGGNSPLHF.

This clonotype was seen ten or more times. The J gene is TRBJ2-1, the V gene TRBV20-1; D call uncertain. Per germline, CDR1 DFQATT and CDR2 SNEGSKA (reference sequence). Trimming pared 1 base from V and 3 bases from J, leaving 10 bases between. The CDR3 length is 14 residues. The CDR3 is CSARVGSYYNEQFF. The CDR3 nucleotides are TGCAGTGCTAGAGTAGGCAGTTACTACAATGAGCAGTTCTTC.

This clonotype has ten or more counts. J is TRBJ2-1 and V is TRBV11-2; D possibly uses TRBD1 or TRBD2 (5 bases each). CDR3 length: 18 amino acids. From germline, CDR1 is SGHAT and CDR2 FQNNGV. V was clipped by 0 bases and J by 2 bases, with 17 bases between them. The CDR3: CASSLDPKGPYPYNEQFF. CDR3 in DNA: TGTGCCAGCAGCTTAGATCCCAAGGGACCCTACCCCTACAATGAGCAGTTCTTC.

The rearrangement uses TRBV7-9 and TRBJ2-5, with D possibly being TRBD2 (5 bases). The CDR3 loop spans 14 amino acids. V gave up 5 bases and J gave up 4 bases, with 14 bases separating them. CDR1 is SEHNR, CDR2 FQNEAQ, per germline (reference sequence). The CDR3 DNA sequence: TGTGCCAGCAGCCTGACGGGGTCGGTAGAGACCCAGTACTTC. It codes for CASSLTGSVETQYF.

CDR3 protein: CATGDPGELFF. The CDR3 DNA reads as TGTGCCACCGGTGATCCCGGGGAGCTGTTTTTT. The genes are TRBV2 and TRBJ2-2, with D unclear. Deletions cut 10 bases from V and 6 bases from J, with 9 bases between. The CDR3 loop spans 11 amino acids. In germline, CDR1 is SNHLY, CDR2 FYNNEI.

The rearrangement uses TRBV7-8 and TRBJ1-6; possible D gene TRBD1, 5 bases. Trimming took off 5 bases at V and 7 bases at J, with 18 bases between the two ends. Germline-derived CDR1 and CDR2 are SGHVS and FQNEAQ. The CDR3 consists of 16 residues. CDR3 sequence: CASSPQPTATNSPLHF. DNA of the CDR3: TGTGCCAGCAGCCCACAACCGACAGCAACCAATTCACCCCTCCACTTT.

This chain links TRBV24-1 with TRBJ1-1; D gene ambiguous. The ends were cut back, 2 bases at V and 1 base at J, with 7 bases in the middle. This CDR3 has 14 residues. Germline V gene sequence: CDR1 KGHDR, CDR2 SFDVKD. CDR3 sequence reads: CATSDSATNTEAFF. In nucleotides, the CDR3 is TGTGCCACCAGTGATTCAGCTACGAACACTGAAGCTTTCTTT.

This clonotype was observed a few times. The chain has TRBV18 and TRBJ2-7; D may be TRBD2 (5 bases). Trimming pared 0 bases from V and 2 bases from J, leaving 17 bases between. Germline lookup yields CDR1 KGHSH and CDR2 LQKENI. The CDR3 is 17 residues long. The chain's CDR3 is CASSPPRTSRPPYEQYF. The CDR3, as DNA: TGTGCCAGCTCACCACCTAGGACTTCAAGGCCCCCCTACGAGCAGTACTTC.

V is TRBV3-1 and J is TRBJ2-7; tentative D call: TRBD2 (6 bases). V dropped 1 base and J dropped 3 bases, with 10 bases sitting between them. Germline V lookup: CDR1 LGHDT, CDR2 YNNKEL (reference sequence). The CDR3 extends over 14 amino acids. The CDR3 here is CASSQGGGGYEQYF. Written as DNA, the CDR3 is TGTGCCAGCAGCCAAGGGGGAGGAGGCTACGAGCAGTACTTC.

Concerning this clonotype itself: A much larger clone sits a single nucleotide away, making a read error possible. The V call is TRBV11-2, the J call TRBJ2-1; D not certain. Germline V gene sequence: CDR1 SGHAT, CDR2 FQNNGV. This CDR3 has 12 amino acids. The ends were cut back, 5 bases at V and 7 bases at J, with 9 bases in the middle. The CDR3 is CASSHARNEQFF. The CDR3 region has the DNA TGTGCCAGCAGCCATGCGAGGAATGAGCAGTTCTTC.

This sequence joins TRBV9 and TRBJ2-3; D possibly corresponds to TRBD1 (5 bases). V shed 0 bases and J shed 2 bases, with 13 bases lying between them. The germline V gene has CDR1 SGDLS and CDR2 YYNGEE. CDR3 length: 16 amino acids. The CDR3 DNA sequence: TGTGCCAGCAGCGTAGACTTTGACAGACACACAGATACGCAGTATTTT. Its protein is CASSVDFDRHTDTQYF.

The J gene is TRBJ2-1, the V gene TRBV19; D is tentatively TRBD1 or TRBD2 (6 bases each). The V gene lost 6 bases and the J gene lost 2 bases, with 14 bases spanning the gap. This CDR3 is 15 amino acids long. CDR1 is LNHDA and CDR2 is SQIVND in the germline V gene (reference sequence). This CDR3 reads CASRPTGATYNEQFF. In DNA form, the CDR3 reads TGTGCCAGTAGACCTACGGGGGCCACCTACAATGAGCAGTTCTTC.

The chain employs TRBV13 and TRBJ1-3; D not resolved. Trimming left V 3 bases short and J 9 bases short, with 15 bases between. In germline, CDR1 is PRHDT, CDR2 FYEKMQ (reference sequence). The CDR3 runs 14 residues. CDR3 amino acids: CASSFGLDVSTIYF. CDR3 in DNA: TGTGCCAGCAGCTTTGGGTTAGATGTGAGCACCATATATTTT. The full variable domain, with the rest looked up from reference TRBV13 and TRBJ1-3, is AAGVIQSPRHLIKEKRETATLKCYPIPRHDTVYWYQQGPGQDPQFLISFYEKMQSDKGSIPDRFSAQQFSDYHSELNMSSLELGDSALYFCASSFGLDVSTIYFGEGSWLTVV.

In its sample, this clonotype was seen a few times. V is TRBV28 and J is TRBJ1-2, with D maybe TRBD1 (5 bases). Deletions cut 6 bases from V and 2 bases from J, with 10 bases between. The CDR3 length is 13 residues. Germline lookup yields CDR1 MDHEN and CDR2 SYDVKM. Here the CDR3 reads CASRFGGNYGYTF. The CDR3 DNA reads TGTGCCAGCAGGTTTGGGGGGAACTATGGCTACACCTTC.

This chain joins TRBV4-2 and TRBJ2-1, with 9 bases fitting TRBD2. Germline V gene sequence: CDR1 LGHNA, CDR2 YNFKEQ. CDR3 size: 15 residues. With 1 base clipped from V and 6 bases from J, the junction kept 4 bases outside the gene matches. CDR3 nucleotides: TGTGCCAGCAGCCAAGTCGGGACTAGCTTCAATGAGCAGTTCTTC. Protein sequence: CASSQVGTSFNEQFF.